Following are 9 T cell receptor beta chains from one sample sequenced in a study of blood T cell repertoires in COVID-19. Here immunoSEQ multiplex PCR was the method, and the copy in TCRdb shows in-frame clones only, minus some. The profile covers about 130,000 clones, with roughly 84% appearing a single time and about 1.5% taken by the ten largest. Sample: peripheral blood. The receptors shown here come from a man in his sixties with acute or convalescent COVID-19.

The CDR3 DNA follows: TGTGCCAGTAGTCCCAACGGGCCGGGACAAGAGACCCAGTACTTC. Translating gives CASSPNGPGQETQYF. The chain joins TRBV19 to TRBJ2-5; TRBD2 is a possible D gene (5 bases). Germline-derived CDR1 and CDR2 are LNHDA and SQIVND (reference sequence). CDR3 length: 15 amino acids. V lost 5 bases and J lost 2, with 15 bases in between.

The rearrangement joins TRBV11-3 to TRBJ2-1, with TRBD2 matching over 7 bases. The CDR3 runs 13 residues. Germline V CDR1 and CDR2: SGHNT, YENEEA. The junction had 6 bases not matched to a gene; V was cut back by 4 bases and J by 9 bases. CDR3 protein: CASSSTSESEQFF. CDR3 coding DNA: TGTGCCAGCAGCTCTACTAGCGAAAGTGAGCAGTTCTTC.

Here the CDR3 reads CASSLAQGTYTDTQYF. Written as DNA, the CDR3 is TGTGCCAGCAGCTTAGCTCAGGGGACCTACACAGATACGCAGTATTTT. V is TRBV11-3 and J is TRBJ2-3, with D possibly being TRBD1 (6 bases). This CDR3 is built from 16 residues. V was clipped by 1 base and J by 2 bases, with 13 bases between them. Germline CDR1 SGHNT, CDR2 YENEEA. The full variable domain, rest sourced from reference TRBV11-3 and TRBJ2-3, is EAGVVQSPRYKIIEKKQPVAFWCNPISGHNTLYWYLQNLGQGPELLIRYENEEAVDDSQLPKDRFSAERLKGVDSTLKIQPAELGDSAVYLCASSLAQGTYTDTQYFGPGTRLTVL.

The chain recombines TRBV6-5 with TRBJ2-7; 10 bases map to TRBD2. The CDR3 loop spans 14 amino acids. Trimming took 6 bases from V and 4 from J; bases not matched to a gene: 6. The germline gives CDR1 MNHEY, CDR2 SVGAGI. The CDR3 DNA sequence: TGTGCCAGCAGACTAGCGGGACTTAGTTACGAGCAGTACTTC. This gives the protein CASRLAGLSYEQYF.

This clone has a single count. The chain carries TRBV29-1 and TRBJ2-1; 8 nucleotides align to TRBD1. Trimming cost V 4 bases and J 5 bases; bases outside gene matches: 13. This CDR3 region has 16 residues. Per the germline V gene, CDR1 is SQVTM and CDR2 is ANQGSEA. The CDR3 here is CSVVGMVDRENNEQFF. The CDR3 nucleotides read TGCAGCGTTGTAGGTATGGTGGACAGGGAAAACAATGAGCAGTTCTTC.

This chain links TRBV2 with TRBJ2-1; 12 nucleotides align to TRBD2. CDR3 length equals 16 residues. Germline values: CDR1 SNHLY, CDR2 FYNNEI. V lost 6 bases to trimming and J lost 5 bases; unmatched junction nucleotides: 8. This CDR3 is CASSLTGLAGHNEQFF. The CDR3 DNA follows: TGTGCCAGCAGCCTGACCGGACTAGCGGGACACAATGAGCAGTTCTTC. The complete variable domain, with remaining parts taken from reference TRBV2 and TRBJ2-1, reads EPEVTQTPSHQVTQMGQEVILRCVPISNHLYFYWYRQILGQKVEFLVSFYNNEISEKSEIFDDQFSVERPDGSNFTLKIRSTKLEDSAMYFCASSLTGLAGHNEQFFGPGTRLTVL.

The J gene is TRBJ2-7, the V gene TRBV18, with 8 bases lining up with TRBD1. V lost 5 bases and J lost 2; bases outside the gene matches: 5. The germline CDR1 and CDR2 sequences are KGHSH and LQKENI. This CDR3 comprises 14 residues. The CDR3 here is CASSSDRVPYEQYF. In DNA form, the CDR3 reads TGTGCCAGCTCATCGGACAGGGTGCCCTACGAGCAGTACTTC.

The chain couples TRBV29-1 to TRBJ1-1, with TRBD1 as a possible D gene (6 bases). The CDR3 is made up of 12 amino acids. CDR1 is SQVTM and CDR2 is ANQGSEA in the germline V gene. With 6 bases removed from V and 7 bases from J, the gap between germline ends came to 15 bases. The CDR3 loop reads CSVFRGGYEAFF. In DNA form, the CDR3 reads TGCAGCGTCTTCCGGGGGGGCTATGAAGCTTTCTTT.

Points on this clone: Distinct nucleotide sequences in the sample also encode this CDR3. The J gene is TRBJ2-5, the V gene TRBV29-1; D is perhaps TRBD1 (7 bases). The CDR3 loop spans 12 amino acids. From germline, CDR1 is SQVTM and CDR2 ANQGSEA. Trimming stripped 4 bases from V and 5 bases from J, with 11 bases between. CDR3 residues: CSVVQGGETQYF. In nucleotides, the CDR3 is TGCAGCGTTGTTCAGGGGGGCGAGACCCAGTACTTC. Based on the CDR3 plus reference TRBV29-1 and TRBJ2-5, the full variable domain is SAVISQKPSRDICQRGTSLTIQCQVDSQVTMMFWYRQQPGQSLTLIATANQGSEATYESGFVIDKFPISRPNLTFSTLTVSNMSPEDSSIYLCSVVQGGETQYFGPGTRLLVL.